This T cell receptor beta chain stems from a study of CD8+CD57+ T cells in acquired aplastic anemia (dated by TCRdb to 2016 to 2019). The study in broad terms: Extracted DNA from sorted CD4+ and CD8+ cells averaged around 3.3 ug, ranging from roughly 0.17 to 30 ug. A CD8+CD57+ expansion meant a frequency higher than the mean frequency seen in healthy subjects. Broad study findings and their caveats: Patients and healthy controls showed no significant difference in CD8+ Simpson's diversity (P=0.060). Approximately 31 CD8+ CDR3 sequences were found in both patients and controls but appeared to be highly expressed in patients and within the immunodominant clones of the patients.

A word on this clonotype: The antigen it recognizes is unknown. Per-base quality was not reported, and no clone a single base away is much larger than it.

TCR beta VDJ combination and CDR3 sequence profiling used genomic DNA as the template. An Illumina HiSeq 2000 was the platform used for TCR repertoire sequencing. In the paper's pipeline: Repertoires were assessed using TRBV/TRBJ rearrangement plots, CDR3 size and DJ length profiles, and Simpson's diversity index. The immunodominant clone was defined as the most abundant DNA sequence in deep sequencing data. CDR3 amino acid sequences were checked for sharing across subjects and were also compared against the VDJdb database and published repertoires. TCRdb reworked the public reads: Q25 trimming with fastp, MiXCR clone assembly, productive beta chains retained. Rows with one shared CDR3 protein collapse into an entry with the most common genes and DNA. The V and J calls were determined by TCRdb, not by the authors. In this sample the table shows roughly 150,000 distinct CDR3 sequences, roughly half of which occur a single time. Under 3.5% of the sample is held by the ten biggest clonotypes.

V and J are trimmed by 4 bases and 6 bases, and the gene matches miss 3 bases of the junction. CDR1 SEHNR and CDR2 FQNEAQ were looked up in the germline V gene (reference sequence). The CDR3 measures 13 amino acids from cysteine to phenylalanine. Just the 39-base CDR3 DNA is kept, in frame starting at base 1. The patients picked for sequencing were ones in whom flow cytometry had shown an expansion of CD8+CD57+ cells. Every patient had severe acquired aplastic anemia, diagnosed using the International Study of Aplastic Anemia and Agranulocytosis and Camitta criteria. No therapy had been received by the patients at the time of blood sampling. In the study, sorted CD4+ and CD8+ blood T cells from patients with severe aplastic anemia and from healthy subjects underwent deep sequencing of TCR repertoires. In the USA, patient enrollment took place under clinicaltrials.gov protocols 00001620, 01623167, 00001397, 00071045, 00081523 and 00961064. Ficoll-Paque density gradient centrifugation was used to isolate peripheral blood mononuclear cells. Before DNA extraction, CD4+ and CD8+ T cells were sorted with FACS or magnetic beads.

What was sequenced was sorted CD4+, CD8+, or CD8+CD57+ T cells (not recorded which) from PBMCs. The sequence derives from a human donor with aplastic anemia. The chain is assembled from TRBV7-9 and TRBJ1-2; 9 of the junction bases match TRBD1. The nucleotide sequence is given as TGTGCCAGCAGCTACGGACAGGGGAATGGCTACACCTTC. This is translated as CASSYGQGNGYTF.